Shown below are 22 T cell receptor beta chains from a single sample sequenced in a study of blood T cell repertoires in COVID-19. Measured with immunoSEQ multiplex PCR; TCRdb has only the in-frame clones, and not every one. The sample contains some 190,000 clones, around 85% of which appear only once. The sample taken for sequencing was peripheral blood. Source of these receptors: a human donor with active or convalescent COVID-19. The donor label of this sample is uncertain.

The chain is built from TRBV2 and TRBJ2-1; 12 bases line up with TRBD2. V lost 4 bases, J lost 9 bases, and 7 bases stayed unmatched. Looked up from germline, CDR1 is SNHLY and CDR2 is FYNNEI. The CDR3 has 15 amino acids. For the CDR3, the DNA is TGTGCCAGCAGTGGGGCTAGCGGGAGGGCCATTGAGCAGTTCTTC. Residues: CASSGASGRAIEQFF. Combining the CDR3 with reference TRBV2 and TRBJ2-1 gives the whole variable domain EPEVTQTPSHQVTQMGQEVILRCVPISNHLYFYWYRQILGQKVEFLVSFYNNEISEKSEIFDDQFSVERPDGSNFTLKIRSTKLEDSAMYFCASSGASGRAIEQFFGPGTRLTVL.

The chain uses TRBV9 and TRBJ1-3; TRBD1 is a possible D gene (6 bases). V was cut by 4 bases and J by 1 base, with 15 bases left in between. Germline CDR1 is SGDLS and CDR2 is YYNGEE. The CDR3 length is 16 residues. The CDR3 reads CASSPRTVGSGNTIYF. In DNA form, the CDR3 reads TGTGCCAGCAGCCCCCGGACAGTCGGTTCTGGAAACACCATATATTTT. The full variable domain, its missing parts supplied by reference TRBV9 and TRBJ1-3, is DSGVTQTPKHLITATGQRVTLRCSPRSGDLSVYWYQQSLDQGLQFLIQYYNGEERAKGNILERFSAQQFPDLHSELNLSSLELGDSALYFCASSPRTVGSGNTIYFGEGSWLTVV.

In its sample, this clone was seen once. The chain joins TRBV30 to TRBJ2-5, with D unclear. This CDR3 is built from 11 residues. Per the germline V gene, CDR1 is GTSNPN and CDR2 is SVGIG (reference sequence). Trimming left V 2 bases short and J 5 bases short, with 6 bases between. The CDR3: CAWSPLETQYF. Written as DNA, the CDR3 is TGTGCCTGGAGTCCTTTGGAGACCCAGTACTTC.

This clone was picked up one time. This chain joins TRBV4-1 and TRBJ2-3, with D hard to call. The CDR3 sequence is 13 residues long. Germline values: CDR1 MGHRA, CDR2 YSYEKL. The V end lost 0 bases, the J end lost 5 bases, and 6 bases lay between the germline ends. CDR3 sequence (DNA): TGCGCCAGCAGCCAAGAATCGTTAGATACGCAGTATTTT. Translating gives CASSQESLDTQYF.

The CDR3 here is CASSFGQARYGYTF. The CDR3 bases are TGTGCCAGCAGCTTTGGACAGGCTCGATATGGCTACACCTTC. This chain connects TRBV7-2 to TRBJ1-2, with TRBD1 matching 7 bases. This CDR3 is 14 amino acids long. With V trimmed by 3 bases and J by 5 bases, 6 bases remained unmatched. The germline CDR1 and CDR2 sequences are SGHTA and FQGNSA.

This clone was counted a single time. This chain connects TRBV6-5 to TRBJ1-5, with TRBD1 identical over 10 bases. Germline trimming cut 7 bases from V and 6 bases from J; bases unmatched to any gene: 6. The CDR3 runs to 14 residues. CDR1 and CDR2 (germline): MNHEY, SVGAGI. The CDR3 sequence: CASMGQGIGQPQHF. CDR3 DNA: TGTGCCAGCATGGGACAGGGGATCGGTCAGCCCCAGCATTTT.

This clone was observed a handful of times. CDR3: CASSTGYYNSPLHF. The DNA for the CDR3 is TGTGCCAGTAGCACAGGTTACTATAATTCACCCCTCCACTTT. V and J are TRBV19 and TRBJ1-6, with D possibly being TRBD1 (5 bases). The CDR3 is 14 residues long. V lost 6 bases and J lost 3, with 9 bases in between. Germline CDR1 reads LNHDA; CDR2 reads SQIVND (reference sequence).

The genes are TRBV6-5 and TRBJ1-3, with a possible D match to TRBD1 (5 bases). The CDR3 has 13 amino acids. CDR1 is MNHEY and CDR2 is SVGAGI in the germline V gene. V was shortened by 11 bases and J by 3 bases, with 14 bases between the two germline ends. CDR3 protein: CAASGGGGNTIYF. CDR3 coding DNA: TGTGCCGCGAGTGGGGGAGGTGGAAACACCATATATTTT.

This rearrangement joins TRBV10-3 to TRBJ1-5; D gene unclear. The CDR3 is 16 residues long. Germline V lookup: CDR1 ENHRY, CDR2 SYGVKD. V was cut by 0 bases and J by 0 bases, with 9 bases left in between. The CDR3 sequence: CAISESGHLSNQPQHF. As DNA, the CDR3 is TGTGCCATCAGTGAGTCTGGCCATCTTAGCAATCAGCCCCAGCATTTT.

The chain carries TRBV5-1 and TRBJ2-2; 7 bases map to TRBD1. The length of the CDR3 is 15 residues. The germline V gene encodes CDR1 SGHRS and CDR2 YFSETQ. J lost 5 bases, V lost 2 bases, and 6 bases had no gene match. This chain's CDR3 is CASSLTPGGTGELFF. DNA of the CDR3: TGCGCCAGCAGCTTAACCCCAGGGGGTACCGGGGAGCTGTTTTTT.

This rearrangement joins TRBV6-5 to TRBJ1-2; D gene unclear. The CDR3 consists of 13 residues. Between the trimmed V and J ends, which lost 6 bases and 4 bases, there was a span of 12 bases. Germline CDR1 reads MNHEY; CDR2 reads SVGAGI. For the CDR3, the DNA is TGTGCCAGCAGACCGGGGTCTGGCTATGGCTACACCTTC. This gives the protein CASRPGSGYGYTF.

This chain connects TRBV13 to TRBJ2-1, with 9 bases lining up with TRBD2. The CDR3 covers 15 residues. V was clipped by 5 bases and J by 6 bases; unmatched bases: 8. CDR1 and CDR2 from the germline V gene are PRHDT and FYEKMQ (reference sequence). The CDR3 sequence: CASSRGTSLFNEQFF. CDR3 coding DNA: TGTGCCAGCAGCCGAGGGACTAGCTTATTCAATGAGCAGTTCTTC.

This clone was seen once. The gene calls are TRBV27 and TRBJ2-7; 10 bases agree with TRBD2. The germline V gene encodes CDR1 MNHEY and CDR2 SMNVEV (reference sequence). This CDR3 contains 15 residues. The V gene end was trimmed by 4 bases and the J gene end by 3 bases; junction bases not matched to a gene: 6. In DNA, the CDR3 is TGTGCCAGCAGTTCGCTAGCGGGAGTTAACTACGAGCAGTACTTC. Its translation is CASSSLAGVNYEQYF.

This sequence joins TRBV4-1 and TRBJ1-5; TRBD1 might be the D (6 bases). The CDR3 is 16 amino acids. V was shortened by 0 bases and J by 3 bases, with 12 bases between the two germline ends. Germline V gives CDR1 MGHRA, CDR2 YSYEKL. The chain's CDR3 is CASSQEGGGPNQPQHF. CDR3 nucleotide sequence: TGCGCCAGCAGCCAAGAAGGCGGGGGCCCCAATCAGCCCCAGCATTTT.

This rearrangement joins TRBV4-3 to TRBJ1-2; D ambiguous. The germline V and J ends were trimmed by 4 bases and 4 bases, with 13 bases remaining between them. Germline values: CDR1 LGHNA, CDR2 YSLEER. The CDR3 sequence is 14 residues long. The CDR3 region has the DNA TGCGCCAGCAGCCCCTCGAGCTCGGGCTATGGCTACACCTTC. Protein: CASSPSSSGYGYTF.

This clone has just a few counts. The chain recombines TRBV6-6 with TRBJ2-7; 11 bases are shared with TRBD1. The trim removed 5 bases at V and 2 bases at J, leaving 11 bases unmatched. This CDR3 has 17 amino acids. Germline-derived CDR1 and CDR2 are MNHNY and SVGAGI (reference sequence). CDR3 in amino acids: CASSRTGGFVGTYEQYF. DNA for the CDR3: TGTGCCAGCAGTCGGACAGGGGGCTTCGTGGGGACCTACGAGCAGTACTTC.

This sequence joins TRBV18 and TRBJ1-1; perhaps TRBD1 as D (5 bases). The CDR3 extends over 14 amino acids. Germline V gene sequence: CDR1 KGHSH, CDR2 LQKENI. V lost 3 bases to trimming and J lost 4 bases, with 12 bases between them. CDR3: CASSPRAGTTEAFF. CDR3 coding DNA: TGTGCCAGCTCACCTAGGGCGGGGACCACTGAAGCTTTCTTT.

The CDR3 reads CATSARGSWGDTQYF. The CDR3 region has the DNA TGTGCCACCAGTGCTCGCGGGAGTTGGGGAGATACGCAGTATTTT. The gene calls are TRBV24-1 and TRBJ2-3; 7 bases fit TRBD2. Germline V gene data show CDR1 as KGHDR and CDR2 as SFDVKD. V shed 5 bases, J shed 5 bases, and the junction held 9 bases outside the gene matches. This CDR3 has 15 amino acids.

This chain connects TRBV7-9 to TRBJ2-5; TRBD2 aligns across 7 bases. Trimming at V came to 0 bases and at J to 2 bases, leaving 3 bases not matched to a gene. Germline values: CDR1 SEHNR, CDR2 FQNEAQ (reference sequence). The CDR3 is 15 amino acids. The CDR3, as DNA: TGTGCCAGCAGCTTAGCGGGCGGGAGACAAGAGACCCAGTACTTC. It codes for CASSLAGGRQETQYF. The full variable domain, rest sourced from reference TRBV7-9 and TRBJ2-5, is DTGVSQNPRHKITKRGQNVTFRCDPISEHNRLYWYRQTLGQGPEFLTYFQNEAQLEKSRLLSDRFSAERPKGSFSTLEIQRTEQGDSAMYLCASSLAGGRQETQYFGPGTRLLVL.

This clone was counted many times. This chain connects TRBV2 to TRBJ2-5, with 10 bases matching TRBD2. This CDR3 has 15 amino acids. CDR1 is SNHLY, CDR2 FYNNEI, per germline. Unmatched junction bases numbered 7, after V lost 5 bases and J lost 4 bases. CDR3 DNA: TGTGCCAGCAGTCTCGCGAGCGGGAGGGGAGAGACCCAGTACTTC. Translation: CASSLASGRGETQYF.

J is TRBJ2-3 and V is TRBV7-9; 7 nucleotides line up with TRBD2. Germline CDR1 reads SEHNR; CDR2 reads FQNEAQ (reference sequence). J lost 2 bases, V lost 0 bases, and 14 bases had no gene match. The CDR3 consists of 19 residues. The CDR3, as DNA: TGTGCCAGCAGCTTAGCCGTACCCCAATGGGAGGGTTCCACAGATACGCAGTATTTT. This gives the protein CASSLAVPQWEGSTDTQYF.

The rearrangement links TRBV3-1 (or the pseudogene TRBV3-2) to TRBJ1-2; D may be TRBD1 (6 bases). The CDR3 contains 15 residues. V was shortened by 4 bases and J by 4 bases, with 16 bases between the two germline ends. Germline V gives CDR1 LGHDT, CDR2 YNNKEL (reference sequence). CDR3 residues: CASSPPGRTVYGYTF. CDR3 sequence (DNA): TGTGCCAGCAGCCCCCCGGGCCGGACAGTCTATGGCTACACCTTC.